This T cell receptor (beta chain) stems from a study of PD-L1 blockade in urothelial cancer. Study-level background: Patients had received 0 to 3 prior chemotherapy regimens. The authors examined blood 3 weeks (second dose) and 6 weeks after treatment start.

This clone was picked up one time. Time point of the sample: pretreatment peripheral blood. Each patient contributed between 1 and 8 total time points of blood mononuclear cells, pretreatment and during treatment. The V gene's germline CDR1 is SGHAT and CDR2 FQNNGV. The CDR3 runs 18 residues. V gave up 7 bases and J gave up 5 bases; unmatched junction bases: 21. Assay used: immunoSEQ multiplex PCR; TCRdb lists only in-frame clones, some missing. Of about 72,000 clones listed, about 86% are singletons. This sequence was found in a man aged 60 to 69 with urothelial cancer. Specimen: PBMCs, collected around atezolizumab (anti-PD-L1) treatment. V usage is TRBV11-2 and J usage is TRBJ2-5; TRBD2 matches 8 bases. The CDR3 DNA follows: TGTGCCAGCACCCTAACACAGGGCGGGGGGTATAGCCGGGAGACCCAGTACTTC. Amino acid sequence: CASTLTQGGGYSRETQYF.